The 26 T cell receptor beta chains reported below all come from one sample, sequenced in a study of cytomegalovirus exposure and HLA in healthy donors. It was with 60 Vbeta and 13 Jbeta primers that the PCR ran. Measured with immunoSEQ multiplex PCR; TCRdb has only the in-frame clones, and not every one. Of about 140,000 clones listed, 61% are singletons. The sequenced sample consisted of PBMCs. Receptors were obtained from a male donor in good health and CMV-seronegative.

For the CDR3, the DNA is TGTGCCAGTAGTACGTGGCCCCAAGAGACCCAGTACTTC. Translating it yields CASSTWPQETQYF. The chain joins TRBV19 to TRBJ2-5, with unresolved D. The CDR3 is 13 residues long. Per the germline V gene, CDR1 is LNHDA and CDR2 is SQIVND (reference sequence). The ends were cut back, 4 bases at V and 1 base at J, with 7 bases in the middle.

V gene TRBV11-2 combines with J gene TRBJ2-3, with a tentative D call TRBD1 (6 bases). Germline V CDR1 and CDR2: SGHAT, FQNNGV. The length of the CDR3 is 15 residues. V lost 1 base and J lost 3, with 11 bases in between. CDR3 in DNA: TGTGCCAGCAGCTTAGGACAGGTGCCAACAGATACGCAGTATTTT. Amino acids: CASSLGQVPTDTQYF.

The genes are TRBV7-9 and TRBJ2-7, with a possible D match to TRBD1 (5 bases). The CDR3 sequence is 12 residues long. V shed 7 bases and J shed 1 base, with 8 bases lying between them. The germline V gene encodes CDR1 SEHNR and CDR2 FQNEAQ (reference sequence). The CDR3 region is CASKQESYEQYF. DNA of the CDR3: TGTGCCAGCAAACAGGAATCCTACGAGCAGTACTTC.

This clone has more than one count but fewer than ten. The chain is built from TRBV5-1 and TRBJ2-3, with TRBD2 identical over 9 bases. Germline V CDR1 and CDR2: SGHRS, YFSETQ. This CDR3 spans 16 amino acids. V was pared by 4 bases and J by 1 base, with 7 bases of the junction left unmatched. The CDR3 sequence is CASSLRGGEGTDTQYF. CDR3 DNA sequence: TGCGCCAGCAGCCTCCGCGGGGGGGAGGGCACAGATACGCAGTATTTT.

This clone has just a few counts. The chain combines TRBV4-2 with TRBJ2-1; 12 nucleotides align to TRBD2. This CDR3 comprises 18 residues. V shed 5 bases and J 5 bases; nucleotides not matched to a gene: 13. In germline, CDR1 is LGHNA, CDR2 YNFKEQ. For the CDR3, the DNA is TGTGCCAGCAGCAGTACGACCACTCTAGCGGGGGGGGACAATGAGCAGTTCTTC. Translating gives CASSSTTTLAGGDNEQFF.

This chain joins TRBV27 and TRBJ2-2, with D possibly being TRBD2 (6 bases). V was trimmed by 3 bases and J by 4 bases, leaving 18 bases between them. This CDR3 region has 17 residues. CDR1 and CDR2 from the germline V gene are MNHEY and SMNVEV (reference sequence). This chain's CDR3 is CASSFLLGLPGTGELFF. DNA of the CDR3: TGTGCCAGCAGTTTCCTACTGGGACTCCCGGGCACCGGGGAGCTGTTTTTT.

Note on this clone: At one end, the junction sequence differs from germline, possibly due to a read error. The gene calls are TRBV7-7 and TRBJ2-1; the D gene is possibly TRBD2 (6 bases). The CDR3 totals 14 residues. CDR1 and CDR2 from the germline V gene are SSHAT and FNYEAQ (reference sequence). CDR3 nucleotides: TGTGCTAGCAGCTTAGCGCGGCTGGAGGGCGAGCAGTTCTTC. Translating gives CASSLARLEGEQFF.

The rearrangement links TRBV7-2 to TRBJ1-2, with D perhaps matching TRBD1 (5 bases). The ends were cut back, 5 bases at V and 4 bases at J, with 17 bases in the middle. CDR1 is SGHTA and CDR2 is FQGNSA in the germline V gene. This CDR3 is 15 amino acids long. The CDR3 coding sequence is TGTGCCAGCAGCCACGCTGGGGGGGAGAGCTATGGCTACACCTTC. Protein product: CASSHAGGESYGYTF.

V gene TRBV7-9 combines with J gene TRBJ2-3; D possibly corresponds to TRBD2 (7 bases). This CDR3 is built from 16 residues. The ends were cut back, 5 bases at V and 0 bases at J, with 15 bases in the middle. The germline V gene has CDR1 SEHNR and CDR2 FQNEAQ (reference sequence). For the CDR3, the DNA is TGTGCCAGCAGCCCCTACGAGGGGGGGAGCACAGATACGCAGTATTTT. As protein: CASSPYEGGSTDTQYF.

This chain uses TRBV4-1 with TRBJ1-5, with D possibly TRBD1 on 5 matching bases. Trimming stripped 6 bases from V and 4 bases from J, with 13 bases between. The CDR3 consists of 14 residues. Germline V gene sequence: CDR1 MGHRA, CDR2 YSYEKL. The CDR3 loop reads CASRPTVGNQPQHF. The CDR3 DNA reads TGCGCCAGCAGGCCGACAGTGGGGAATCAGCCCCAGCATTTT.

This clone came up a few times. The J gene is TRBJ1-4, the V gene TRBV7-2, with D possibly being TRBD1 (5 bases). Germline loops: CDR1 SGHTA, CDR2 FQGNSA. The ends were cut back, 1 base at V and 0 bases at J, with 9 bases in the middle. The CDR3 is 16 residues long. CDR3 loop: CASSLGQTATNEKLFF. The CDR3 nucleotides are TGTGCCAGCAGCTTAGGACAGACTGCAACTAATGAAAAACTGTTTTTT.

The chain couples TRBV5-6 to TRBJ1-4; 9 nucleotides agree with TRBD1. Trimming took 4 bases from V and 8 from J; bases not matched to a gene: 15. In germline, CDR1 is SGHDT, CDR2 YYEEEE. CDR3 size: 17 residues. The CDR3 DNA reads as TGTGCCAGCAGCCGCTACGTTACCGGGACAGGGTCGGAAAAACTGTTTTTT. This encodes CASSRYVTGTGSEKLFF. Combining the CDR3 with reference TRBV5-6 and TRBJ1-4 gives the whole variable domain DAGVTQSPTHLIKTRGQQVTLRCSPKSGHDTVSWYQQALGQGPQFIFQYYEEEERQRGNFPDRFSGHQFPNYSSELNVNALLLGDSALYLCASSRYVTGTGSEKLFFGSGTQLSVL.

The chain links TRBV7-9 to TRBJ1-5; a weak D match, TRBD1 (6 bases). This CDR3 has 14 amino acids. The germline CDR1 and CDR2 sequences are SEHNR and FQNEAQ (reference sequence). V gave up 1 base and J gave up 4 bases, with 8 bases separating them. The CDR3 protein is CASSLGQGNQPQHF. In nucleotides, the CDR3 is TGTGCCAGCAGCTTAGGTCAGGGGAATCAGCCCCAGCATTTT.

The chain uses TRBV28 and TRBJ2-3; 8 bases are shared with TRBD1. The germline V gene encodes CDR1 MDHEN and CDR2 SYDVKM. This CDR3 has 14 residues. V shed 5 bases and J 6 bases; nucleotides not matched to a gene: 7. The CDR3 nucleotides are TGTGCCAGCAGTCCAGGGGGCGTTGATGATACGCAGTATTTT. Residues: CASSPGGVDDTQYF.

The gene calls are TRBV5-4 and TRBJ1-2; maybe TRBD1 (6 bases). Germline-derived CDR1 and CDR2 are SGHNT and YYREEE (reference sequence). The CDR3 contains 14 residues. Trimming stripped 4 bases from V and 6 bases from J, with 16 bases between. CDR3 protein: CASSPKTGPHGYTF. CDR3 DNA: TGTGCCAGCAGCCCCAAGACAGGCCCCCATGGCTACACCTTC.

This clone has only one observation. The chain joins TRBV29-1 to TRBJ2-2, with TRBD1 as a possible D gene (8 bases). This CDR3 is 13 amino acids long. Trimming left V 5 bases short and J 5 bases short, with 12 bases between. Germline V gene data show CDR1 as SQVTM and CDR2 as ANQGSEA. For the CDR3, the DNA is TGCAGCGTTAACAGGGGGGGGACCGGGGAGCTGTTTTTT. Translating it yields CSVNRGGTGELFF.

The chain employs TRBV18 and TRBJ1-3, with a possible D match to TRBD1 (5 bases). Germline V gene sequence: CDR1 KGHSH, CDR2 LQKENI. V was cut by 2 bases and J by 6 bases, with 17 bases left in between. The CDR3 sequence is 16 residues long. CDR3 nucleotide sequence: TGTGCCAGCTCACCATCTTTGGGGACTTACCCAAACACCATATATTTT. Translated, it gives CASSPSLGTYPNTIYF.

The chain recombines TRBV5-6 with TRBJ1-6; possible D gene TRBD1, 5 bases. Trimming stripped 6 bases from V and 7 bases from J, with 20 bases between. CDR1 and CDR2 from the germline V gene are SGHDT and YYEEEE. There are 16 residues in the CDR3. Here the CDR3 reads CASTWGGERLNSPLHF. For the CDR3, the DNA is TGTGCCAGCACCTGGGGGGGGGAAAGACTAAATTCACCCCTCCACTTT. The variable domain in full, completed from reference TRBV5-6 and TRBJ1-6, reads DAGVTQSPTHLIKTRGQQVTLRCSPKSGHDTVSWYQQALGQGPQFIFQYYEEEERQRGNFPDRFSGHQFPNYSSELNVNALLLGDSALYLCASTWGGERLNSPLHFGNGTRLTVT.

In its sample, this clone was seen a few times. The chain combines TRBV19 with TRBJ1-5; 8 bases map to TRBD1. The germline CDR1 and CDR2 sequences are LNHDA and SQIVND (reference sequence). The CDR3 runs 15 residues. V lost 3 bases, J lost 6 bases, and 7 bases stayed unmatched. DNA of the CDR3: TGTGCCAGTAGTATTATAACAGGGGGAGGTCAGCCCCAGCATTTT. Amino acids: CASSIITGGGQPQHF.

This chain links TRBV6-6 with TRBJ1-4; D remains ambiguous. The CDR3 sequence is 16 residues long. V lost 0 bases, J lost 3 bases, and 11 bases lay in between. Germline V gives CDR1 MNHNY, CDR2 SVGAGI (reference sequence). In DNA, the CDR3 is TGTGCCAGCAGTTACTCGACTACAGTTCCTAATGAAAAACTGTTTTTT. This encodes CASSYSTTVPNEKLFF.

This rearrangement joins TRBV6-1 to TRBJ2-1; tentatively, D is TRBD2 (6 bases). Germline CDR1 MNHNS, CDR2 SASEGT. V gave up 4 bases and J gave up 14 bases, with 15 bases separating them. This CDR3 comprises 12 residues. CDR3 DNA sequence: TGTGCCAGCAGTGCGAGGTTTTGGGGGGAGTTCTTC. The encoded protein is CASSARFWGEFF.

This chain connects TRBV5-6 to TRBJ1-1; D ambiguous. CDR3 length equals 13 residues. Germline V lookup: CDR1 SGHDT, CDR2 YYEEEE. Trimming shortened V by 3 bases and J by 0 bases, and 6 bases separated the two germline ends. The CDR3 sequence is CASSSKMNTEAFF. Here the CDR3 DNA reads TGTGCCAGCAGCTCAAAAATGAACACTGAAGCTTTCTTT.

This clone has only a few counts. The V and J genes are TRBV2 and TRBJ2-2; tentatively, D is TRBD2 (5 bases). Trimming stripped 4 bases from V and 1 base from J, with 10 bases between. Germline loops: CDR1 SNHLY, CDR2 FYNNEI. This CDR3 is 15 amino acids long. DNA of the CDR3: TGTGCCAGCAGTGTTTCTGGGAGGAACACCGGGGAGCTGTTTTTT. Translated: CASSVSGRNTGELFF.

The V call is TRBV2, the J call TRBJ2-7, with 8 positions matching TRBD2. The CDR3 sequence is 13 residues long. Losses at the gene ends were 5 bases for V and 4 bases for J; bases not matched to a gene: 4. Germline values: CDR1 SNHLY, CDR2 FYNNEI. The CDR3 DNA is TGTGCCAGCAGTCCACTAGCGGTATACGAGCAGTACTTC. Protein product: CASSPLAVYEQYF.

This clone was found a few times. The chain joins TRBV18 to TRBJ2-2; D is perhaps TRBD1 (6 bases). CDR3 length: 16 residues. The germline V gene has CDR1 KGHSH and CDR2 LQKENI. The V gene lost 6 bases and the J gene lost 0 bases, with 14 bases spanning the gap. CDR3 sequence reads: CASSYRDITNTGELFF. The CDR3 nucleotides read TGTGCCAGCTCGTACCGGGACATCACGAACACCGGGGAGCTGTTTTTT.

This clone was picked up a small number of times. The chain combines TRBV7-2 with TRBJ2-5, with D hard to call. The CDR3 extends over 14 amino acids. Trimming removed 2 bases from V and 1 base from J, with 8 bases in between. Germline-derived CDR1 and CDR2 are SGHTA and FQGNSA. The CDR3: CASSLSFFQETQYF. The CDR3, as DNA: TGTGCCAGCAGCTTATCGTTCTTCCAAGAGACCCAGTACTTC.